The 27 T cell receptor beta chains listed next were all sequenced from one sample in a study of blood T cells in healthy people across ages. It was with a sample-barcoded 5' primer and a J-beta primer mix that a second PCR of roughly 7 to 11 cycles was run. From the 5' RACE reads, TCRdb called clonotypes with MiXCR, one entry per CDR3 protein. The profile shows 700,000 to 800,000 distinct CDR3 sequences, roughly 44% of them singletons. Sample: blood. The receptors shown here come from a woman aged 60-75 years in good health.

In nucleotides, the CDR3 is TGCAGTGCCCCGGATCCCAGGGGGACTGAAGCTTTCTTT. Translating gives CSAPDPRGTEAFF. The rearrangement joins TRBV20-1 to TRBJ1-1; 7 nucleotides match TRBD1. V lost 6 bases, J lost 5 bases, and 9 bases stayed unmatched. Looked up from germline, CDR1 is DFQATT and CDR2 is SNEGSKA (reference sequence). The CDR3 length is 13 residues.

The genes are TRBV6-2 or TRBV6-3 and TRBJ1-3, with D hard to call. This CDR3 has 14 residues. V lost 10 bases, J lost 4 bases, and 17 bases lay in between. Looked up from germline, CDR1 is MNHEY and CDR2 is SVGEGT. CDR3: CAMSRGHPGNTIYF. CDR3 nucleotide sequence: TGTGCCATGAGCCGAGGGCACCCGGGAAACACCATATATTTT.

This clonotype was detected only a few times. The rearrangement uses TRBV7-9 and TRBJ1-6; D possibly corresponds to TRBD1 (5 bases). Germline CDR1 SEHNR, CDR2 FQNEAQ (reference sequence). This CDR3 contains 15 residues. Trimming left V 7 bases short and J 8 bases short, with 18 bases between. DNA for the CDR3: TGTGCCAGCACCGCCGAAAGCGCAGGGCATTCACCCCTCCACTTT. This translates into CASTAESAGHSPLHF.

The V gene is TRBV5-6, the J gene TRBJ1-5, with TRBD1 matching over 12 bases. Losses at the gene ends were 6 bases for V and 8 bases for J; bases not matched to a gene: 15. The V gene's germline CDR1 is SGHDT and CDR2 YYEEEE. This CDR3 spans 17 amino acids. The CDR3 DNA sequence: TGTGCCAGCATCCCGAGGTGGGACAGGGGGCCCTATGAGCCCCAGCATTTT. Translation gives CASIPRWDRGPYEPQHF.

In this sample, this clonotype turned up a few times. The gene calls are TRBV28 and TRBJ2-1, with 14 bases fitting TRBD2. The germline CDR1 and CDR2 sequences are MDHEN and SYDVKM. The CDR3 length is 21 residues. V shed 4 bases, J shed 0 bases, and the junction held 14 bases outside the gene matches. DNA for the CDR3: TGTGCCAGCAGTTCCCCAGGGACTAGCGGGAGCGGTTCGAGCTCCTACAATGAGCAGTTCTTC. This gives the protein CASSSPGTSGSGSSSYNEQFF.

There are many counts of this clonotype. The chain links TRBV7-8 to TRBJ2-1; 13 nucleotides align to TRBD2. The V gene's germline CDR1 is SGHVS and CDR2 FQNEAQ. The CDR3 extends over 16 amino acids. With V trimmed by 4 bases and J by 8 bases, 8 bases remained unmatched. CDR3 sequence reads: CASSSRTSGGRDEQFF. DNA of the CDR3: TGTGCCAGCAGCTCCAGGACTAGCGGGGGCCGGGATGAGCAGTTCTTC.

This clonotype was detected many times. V and J are TRBV4-3 and TRBJ2-5, with 7 bases that match TRBD1. The V segment lost 1 base and the J segment 2 bases; nucleotides outside the gene matches: 4. CDR1 is LGHNA, CDR2 YSLEER, per germline. This CDR3 spans 15 amino acids. CDR3 sequence: CASSQGTGTQETQYF. In DNA, the CDR3 is TGCGCCAGCAGCCAAGGGACAGGAACTCAAGAGACCCAGTACTTC.

V usage is TRBV5-1 and J usage is TRBJ2-3, with 11 bases lining up with TRBD2. CDR1 and CDR2 (germline): SGHRS, YFSETQ. V shed 1 base, J shed 3 bases, and the junction held 4 bases outside the gene matches. There are 16 residues in the CDR3. The CDR3 sequence is CASSLRSGGETDTQYF. The CDR3 bases are TGCGCCAGCAGCTTGCGTAGCGGGGGGGAAACAGATACGCAGTATTTT.

This clonotype was recorded a few times. The chain is built from TRBV20-1 and TRBJ2-5; TRBD1 matches at 7 bases. After removal of 3 bases from V and 6 bases from J, the junction contained 10 bases not matched to a gene. The length of the CDR3 is 14 residues. CDR1 and CDR2 from the germline V gene are DFQATT and SNEGSKA (reference sequence). The CDR3 bases are TGCAGTGCTAGCAAGGCTCAGGGGGATCAGACCCAGTACTTC. This codes for CSASKAQGDQTQYF.

This clonotype was recorded a few times. This sequence joins TRBV7-2 and TRBJ2-3, with 7 bases lining up with TRBD1. J gave up 3 bases and V 1 base, and 7 bases lay outside the gene matches. Germline CDR1 and CDR2: SGHTA and FQGNSA. The CDR3 is 16 amino acids. The CDR3 sequence: CASSLDGQVWTDTQYF. CDR3 bases: TGTGCCAGCAGCTTAGACGGACAGGTTTGGACAGATACGCAGTATTTT.

There are many counts of this clonotype. The chain employs TRBV3-1 and TRBJ2-5; D gene unclear. V was shortened by 1 base and J by 5 bases, with 2 bases between the two germline ends. CDR3 length: 11 amino acids. Germline CDR1 and CDR2: LGHDT and YNNKEL (reference sequence). The CDR3 protein is CASSQVETQYF. The CDR3, as DNA: TGTGCCAGCAGCCAAGTGGAGACCCAGTACTTC.

This sequence joins TRBV29-1 and TRBJ2-1, with 8 bases aligning to TRBD1. The CDR3 is made up of 14 amino acids. Germline assignment: CDR1 SQVTM and CDR2 ANQGSEA. Trimming removed 6 bases from V and 0 bases from J; junction bases left unmatched: 4. CDR3 residues: CSVGDRGSYNEQFF. In nucleotides, the CDR3 is TGCAGCGTAGGAGACAGGGGCTCCTACAATGAGCAGTTCTTC.

This clonotype was detected only a few times. The gene calls are TRBV20-1 and TRBJ2-1; weak D call: TRBD1 (5 bases). V lost 1 base to trimming and J lost 9 bases, with 13 bases between them. This CDR3 contains 13 residues. Germline CDR1 DFQATT, CDR2 SNEGSKA (reference sequence). CDR3 bases: TGCAGTGCTAGAGCCCCAGGGCAGACTGAGCAGTTCTTC. Translating it yields CSARAPGQTEQFF.

This clonotype occurred a few times. The chain recombines TRBV18 with TRBJ1-4; perhaps TRBD1 as D (5 bases). Germline V gene sequence: CDR1 KGHSH, CDR2 LQKENI. Trimming removed 2 bases at V and 0 bases at J, with 10 bases between. The CDR3 consists of 16 residues. CDR3 sequence: CASSPRDGATNEKLFF. The CDR3 region has the DNA TGTGCCAGCTCACCAAGGGACGGTGCAACTAATGAAAAACTGTTTTTT. Variable domain in full (rest from reference TRBV18 and TRBJ1-4): NAGVMQNPRHLVRRRGQEARLRCSPMKGHSHVYWYRQLPEEGLKFMVYLQKENIIDESGMPKERFSAEFPKEGPSILRIQQVVRGDSAAYFCASSPRDGATNEKLFFGSGTQLSVL.

The DNA for the CDR3 is TGTGCCATCAGTGAGTCTGGCGGGAACTCCTACAATGAGCAGTTCTTC. This gives the protein CAISESGGNSYNEQFF. The chain recombines TRBV10-3 with TRBJ2-1; D might be TRBD2 (6 bases). The CDR3 runs to 16 residues. Trimming removed 0 bases at V and 0 bases at J, with 9 bases between. Germline CDR1 reads ENHRY; CDR2 reads SYGVKD.

The V call is TRBV20-1, the J call TRBJ2-3, with 8 positions matching TRBD1. CDR3 size: 13 residues. V lost 6 bases, J lost 5 bases, and 7 bases stayed unmatched. Germline V CDR1 and CDR2: DFQATT, SNEGSKA (reference sequence). CDR3 in amino acids: CSATGQAGDTQYF. CDR3 in DNA: TGCAGTGCGACGGGACAGGCCGGAGATACGCAGTATTTT.

The chain links TRBV6-5 to TRBJ2-1, with 8 bases that match TRBD2. V shed 7 bases, J shed 2 bases, and the junction held 4 bases outside the gene matches. The germline CDR1 and CDR2 sequences are MNHEY and SVGAGI. The CDR3 runs 14 residues. Here the CDR3 reads CASTRSGTYNEQFF. CDR3 coding DNA: TGTGCCAGCACCCGTAGCGGGACCTACAATGAGCAGTTCTTC.

This chain links TRBV14 with TRBJ2-6; 7 positions match TRBD2. This CDR3 spans 18 amino acids. Germline-derived CDR1 and CDR2 are SGHDN and FVKESK. V lost 1 base to trimming and J lost 2 bases; unmatched junction nucleotides: 8. In DNA form, the CDR3 reads TGTGCCAGCAGCCAAGTCTTCGGGGGGAGGCCTGGGGCCAACGTCCTGACTTTC. This translates into CASSQVFGGRPGANVLTF.

This clonotype was counted between two and nine times. The chain links TRBV12-3 or TRBV12-4 to TRBJ2-2, with TRBD2 matching over 8 bases. J lost 2 bases, V lost 2 bases, and 7 bases had no gene match. The CDR3 sequence is 17 residues long. This CDR3 is CASSLRGGRINTGELFF. CDR3 in DNA: TGTGCCAGCAGTTTACGAGGCGGGAGGATAAACACCGGGGAGCTGTTTTTT.

About this clonotype: This may come from a read error, since a much larger clone is one base off. The chain has TRBV6-2 or TRBV6-3 and TRBJ2-5, with 11 positions matching TRBD2. There are 17 residues in the CDR3. Trimming at V came to 10 bases and at J to 5 bases, leaving 18 bases not matched to a gene. From germline, CDR1 is MNHEY and CDR2 SVGEGT. Here the CDR3 reads CANNIATSGRRMETQYF. The CDR3 DNA reads as TGTGCCAACAACATTGCCACTAGCGGGAGAAGGATGGAGACCCAGTACTTC.

This clonotype appeared a few times. The rearrangement links TRBV7-9 to TRBJ1-2; D not resolved. Trimming shortened V by 3 bases and J by 5 bases, and 7 bases separated the two germline ends. Per germline, CDR1 SEHNR and CDR2 FQNEAQ (reference sequence). The CDR3 sequence is 12 residues long. This CDR3 is CASSFEDYGYTF. The CDR3, as DNA: TGTGCCAGCAGCTTTGAGGATTATGGCTACACCTTC.

This clonotype has more than one count but fewer than ten. This chain joins TRBV20-1 and TRBJ2-1; D is perhaps TRBD1 (5 bases). Germline CDR1 DFQATT, CDR2 SNEGSKA (reference sequence). V lost 6 bases and J 1 base, leaving 13 bases between the germline ends. The CDR3 has 14 amino acids. CDR3 residues: CSARTIESYNEQFF. CDR3 sequence (DNA): TGCAGTGCGCGGACAATCGAGTCCTACAATGAGCAGTTCTTC.

The V gene is TRBV7-8, the J gene TRBJ2-1; D is perhaps TRBD2 (7 bases). The CDR3 spans 15 residues. V was clipped by 5 bases and J by 1 base, with 12 bases between them. Germline CDR1 and CDR2: SGHVS and FQNEAQ. The CDR3 loop is CASSRGGLSYNEQFF. As DNA, the CDR3 is TGTGCCAGCAGCAGGGGGGGCCTGTCCTACAATGAGCAGTTCTTC.

The rearrangement links TRBV10-3 to TRBJ1-2; weak D call: TRBD1 (5 bases). CDR1 is ENHRY, CDR2 SYGVKD, per germline. This CDR3 is 14 amino acids long. Deletions cut 5 bases from V and 6 bases from J, with 16 bases between. The DNA for the CDR3 is TGTGCCATCAGTCTGGACACCGATGTGGATGGCTACACCTTC. Its translation is CAISLDTDVDGYTF.

This chain links TRBV10-3 with TRBJ2-3; TRBD2 matches at 10 bases. CDR1 ENHRY and CDR2 SYGVKD come from the germline V gene. This CDR3 is built from 14 residues. V lost 10 bases, J lost 2 bases, and 6 bases stayed unmatched. The CDR3 loop reads CATLAGVATDTQYF. The CDR3 nucleotides read TGTGCCACCCTAGCGGGAGTGGCCACAGATACGCAGTATTTT.

This clonotype has a handful of counts. This CDR3 is CSAKTSGGGSGIEQFF. CDR3 in DNA: TGCAGTGCTAAAACTAGCGGGGGGGGATCCGGAATCGAGCAGTTCTTC. This chain links TRBV20-1 with TRBJ2-1, with 13 bases identical to TRBD2. The CDR3 contains 16 residues. V shed 4 bases, J shed 10 bases, and the junction held 13 bases outside the gene matches. Germline V CDR1 and CDR2: DFQATT, SNEGSKA (reference sequence).

This clonotype was recorded a few times. The chain joins TRBV28 to TRBJ1-2; TRBD1 matches at 7 bases. Germline V gene sequence: CDR1 MDHEN, CDR2 SYDVKM. Germline trimming cut 4 bases from V and 7 bases from J; bases unmatched to any gene: 15. The CDR3 length is 16 residues. Written as DNA, the CDR3 is TGTGCCAGCAGTTCCAGGGGGTGGTTGGCCCCCCTTGGCTACACCTTC. It specifies CASSSRGWLAPLGYTF.